The 2 T cell receptor beta chains reported below all come from one sample, sequenced in a study of cytomegalovirus exposure and HLA in healthy donors. PCR was performed using 60 Vbeta and 13 Jbeta primers. The assay was immunoSEQ multiplex PCR, and TCRdb's table has in-frame clones only and misses some. The sample's table shows 130,000 or so clones. Material for sequencing was PBMCs. These receptor sequences come from a woman aged 55-69 years in good health and CMV-seronegative.

The chain links TRBV5-1 to TRBJ2-2; TRBD2 might be the D (6 bases). This CDR3 has 15 amino acids. The ends were cut back, 3 bases at V and 4 bases at J, with 13 bases in the middle. Germline CDR1 SGHRS, CDR2 YFSETQ. The CDR3 sequence: CASSSGGMITGELFF. The CDR3 bases are TGCGCCAGCAGCTCAGGAGGGATGATCACCGGGGAGCTGTTTTTT.

J is TRBJ1-1 and V is TRBV18; D not resolved. The V gene's germline CDR1 is KGHSH and CDR2 LQKENI. The V end lost 4 bases, the J end lost 5 bases, and 5 bases lay between the germline ends. The CDR3 is made up of 11 amino acids. For the CDR3, the DNA is TGTGCCAGCTCACAGAGTACTGAAGCTTTCTTT. Residues: CASSQSTEAFF. Drawing the rest from reference TRBV18 and TRBJ1-1, the complete variable domain is NAGVMQNPRHLVRRRGQEARLRCSPMKGHSHVYWYRQLPEEGLKFMVYLQKENIIDESGMPKERFSAEFPKEGPSILRIQQVVRGDSAAYFCASSQSTEAFFGQGTRLTVV.